The clone carrying this T cell receptor beta chain has at least ten counts. What it recognizes is unknown. With no exceptions, donors were healthy Caucasians. Unique molecular identifiers were present on cDNA, and template switching added a universal primer site. TCRdb reanalysed the 5' RACE reads using MiXCR and keeps one entry per CDR3 protein. The sample lists fewer than 450,000 distinct CDR3 sequences; about 10% were seen once. The data stem from a study of identical twins. This CDR3 contains 16 residues. V was trimmed by 2 bases and J by 6 bases, leaving 19 bases between them. CDR1 and CDR2 from the germline V gene are SNHLY and FYNNEI. General study findings and limits: Partly confounded zero-insertion analyses could result from invariant MAIT and iNKT cells. Cord blood's abundant beta clonotypes had fewer insertions, unlike memory repertoires.

Sequenced: naive T cells sorted from blood. This chain connects TRBV2 to TRBJ1-1; a weak D match, TRBD1 (6 bases). This TCR was recovered from a woman in her fifties or sixties in good health. The CDR3 DNA follows: TGTGCCAGCAGTGAAACGTCAGGGGAAAGAAGCGCTGAAGCTTTCTTT. Encoded protein: CASSETSGERSAEAFF.